This T cell receptor (beta chain) was captured in a study of human thymus T cells. The study's findings and limits: Related research reported highly overlapping thymic repertoires among unrelated individuals. Among thymic and blood repertoires, usage of V and J genes appeared biased.

Resections were taken during corrective heart surgery, and the thymus tissue came from these. Healthy Finnish infants having corrective surgery for congenital heart defects served as donors. V was cut by 5 bases and J by 3 bases, with 10 bases left in between. Germline CDR1 is LNHDA and CDR2 is SQIVND (reference sequence). The CDR3 contains 13 residues. The table came from immunoSEQ multiplex PCR; TCRdb's copy has only in-frame clones and leaves some out. The data hold roughly 120,000 clones, with 90% to 95% observed a single time. In the case of this clone: Its antigen is not identified.

Sequencing was done on a sample of thymus tissue. The receptor was isolated from a boy under two years old with a congenital heart defect but otherwise immunologically healthy. The chain uses TRBV19 and TRBJ2-5; D might be TRBD2 (5 bases). The CDR3 is CASSRAAEETQYF. In DNA form, the CDR3 reads TGTGCCAGTAGTCGAGCGGCGGAAGAGACCCAGTACTTC.